This TCR beta chain was found in a study of blood T cell repertoires in COVID-19. Across the whole study: Donors in the United States, Italy and Spain gave samples during acute or convalescent COVID-19. From T cells, B-cell-depleted T cells, or PBMCs came the material, which was cDNA or gDNA.

Germline V gene sequence: CDR1 SNHLY, CDR2 FYNNEI. CDR3 length equals 14 residues. V was cut by 7 bases and J by 0 bases, with 12 bases left in between. In the study's own analysis: How many nucleated cells were present was estimated from reference gene primer amplification. The data were produced by immunoSEQ multiplex PCR, yet TCRdb's version contains in-frame clones alone and is incomplete. The V and J calls and the clone size are those of that table, but D and trimming were determined from the DNA. The sample holds tens of thousands of clones, 81% seen once. This receptor was taken from a woman aged 55-69 years with acute or convalescent COVID-19. The chain joins TRBV2 to TRBJ1-2; unclear D gene. Sample: peripheral blood. The CDR3 here is CASIPQRTNYGYTF. The CDR3 bases are TGTGCCAGCATCCCTCAGAGGACTAACTATGGCTACACCTTC.